The 31 T cell receptor beta chains in this list originate from one sample, sequenced in a study of cytomegalovirus exposure and HLA in healthy donors (TCRdb year 2017). Libraries came from the immunoSEQ multiplex PCR assay. TCRdb took this table from immuneACCESS and kept in-frame rearrangements with V and J called. Such tables lack part of the clones; where checked against another copy, unresolved V genes explain under half of the gap, and the rest is unexplained. The sample table holds approximately 160,000 clones, of which more than 80% were seen once. The ten largest clones take up 3% to 3.5% of the sample. Material for sequencing was PBMCs. The source of these receptors is a woman aged 18-29 years in good health and CMV-seropositive.

This chain connects TRBV6-1 to TRBJ2-1; 7 bases line up with TRBD2. Germline-derived CDR1 and CDR2 are MNHNS and SASEGT. The CDR3 loop spans 15 amino acids. Germline trimming cut 1 base from V and 4 bases from J; bases unmatched to any gene: 4. DNA for the CDR3: TGTGCCAGCAGTGAAGGCCTAGCGGTTTACAATGAGCAGTTCTTC. It specifies CASSEGLAVYNEQFF.

This chain links TRBV7-9 with TRBJ2-3; 8 bases match TRBD2. The CDR3 runs 16 residues. Germline V gene data show CDR1 as SEHNR and CDR2 as FQNEAQ (reference sequence). V lost 5 bases to trimming and J lost 3 bases; unmatched junction nucleotides: 10. CDR3 region: CASSPHRGGETDTQYF. CDR3 bases: TGTGCCAGCAGCCCTCATCGGGGGGGCGAGACAGATACGCAGTATTTT.

V and J are TRBV5-8 and TRBJ2-7, with 7 bases identical to TRBD1. V trimming: 7 bases; J trimming: 4 bases; junction bases outside the gene matches: 11. The CDR3 has 14 residues. Per the germline V gene, CDR1 is SGHTS and CDR2 is YDEGEE. In DNA, the CDR3 is TGTGCCAGCTCATGGGGGCAGGGGGTTTACGAGCAGTACTTC. Residues: CASSWGQGVYEQYF.

This clone was recorded only once. This chain links TRBV11-2 with TRBJ2-1; 8 nucleotides line up with TRBD2. This CDR3 comprises 15 residues. J lost 8 bases, V lost 3 bases, and 9 bases had no gene match. Germline V lookup: CDR1 SGHAT, CDR2 FQNNGV. The CDR3 nucleotides are TGTGCCAGCAGCTTTAGCGGGACCTCCGGCGATGAGCAGTTCTTC. Translated, it gives CASSFSGTSGDEQFF.

This rearrangement joins TRBV5-1 to TRBJ1-1; TRBD1 matches 7 bases. Trimming removed 0 bases from V and 10 bases from J; junction bases left unmatched: 12. Germline assignment: CDR1 SGHRS and CDR2 YFSETQ. The CDR3 is 15 residues long. The CDR3 loop is CASSLAVGDSSGAFF. The CDR3 region has the DNA TGCGCCAGCAGCTTGGCCGTCGGGGACAGTAGTGGAGCTTTCTTT.

This sequence joins TRBV5-4 and TRBJ2-7, with TRBD1 matching 9 bases. CDR3 length: 13 amino acids. Losses at the gene ends were 7 bases for V and 6 bases for J; bases not matched to a gene: 8. Germline V gene data show CDR1 as SGHNT and CDR2 as YYREEE (reference sequence). CDR3 coding DNA: TGTGCCAGCGCCTCGGCACAGGGGGCCGAGCAGTACTTC. Amino acid sequence: CASASAQGAEQYF.

The gene calls are TRBV11-2 and TRBJ2-3, with D perhaps matching TRBD1 (5 bases). V was cut by 1 base and J by 11 bases, with 10 bases left in between. Germline CDR1 and CDR2: SGHAT and FQNNGV. The CDR3 is 12 residues long. In nucleotides, the CDR3 is TGTGCCAGCAGCTTAGGAGGTCAGGGGCAGTATTTT. Translating it yields CASSLGGQGQYF.

The rearrangement joins TRBV14 to TRBJ1-2; TRBD1 matches at 10 bases. Germline V gene sequence: CDR1 SGHDN, CDR2 FVKESK. The V gene end was trimmed by 1 base and the J gene end by 5 bases; junction bases not matched to a gene: 4. The CDR3 has 15 amino acids. The CDR3 sequence is CASSQGRTGGYGYTF. The DNA for the CDR3 is TGTGCCAGCAGCCAAGGTCGGACAGGGGGTTATGGCTACACCTTC.

This chain uses TRBV7-9 with TRBJ1-2; D uncertain. The V and J ends lost 11 bases and 3 bases respectively, with 10 bases between them. Germline assignment: CDR1 SEHNR and CDR2 FQNEAQ (reference sequence). The CDR3 spans 11 residues. The CDR3 DNA sequence: TGTGCCGCGTCCACTTACTATGGCTACACCTTC. Translation gives CAASTYYGYTF.

The V call is TRBV28, the J call TRBJ2-1; maybe TRBD2 (6 bases). The CDR3 has 16 amino acids. The V end was cut by 5 bases, the J end by 4 bases, with 18 bases between. In germline, CDR1 is MDHEN, CDR2 SYDVKM. The CDR3 DNA reads as TGTGCCAGCAGTCCACCCGGGACGGACTATTACAATGAGCAGTTCTTC. This gives the protein CASSPPGTDYYNEQFF.

The sample holds one count of this clone. This chain links TRBV28 with TRBJ2-2, with TRBD1 matching 9 bases. This CDR3 is 14 amino acids long. V lost 9 bases to trimming and J lost 0 bases; unmatched junction nucleotides: 2. CDR1 is MDHEN and CDR2 is SYDVKM in the germline V gene. The CDR3 loop reads CARWTGANTGELFF. Here the CDR3 DNA reads TGTGCCAGATGGACAGGGGCGAACACCGGGGAGCTGTTTTTT.

The chain couples TRBV19 to TRBJ2-5; 11 nucleotides line up with TRBD2. The CDR3 has 14 amino acids. Germline-derived CDR1 and CDR2 are LNHDA and SQIVND (reference sequence). J lost 1 base, V lost 9 bases, and 4 bases had no gene match. The CDR3 protein is CASGTSGIQETQYF. Written as DNA, the CDR3 is TGTGCCAGCGGGACTAGCGGAATCCAAGAGACCCAGTACTTC.

The CDR3 is CASSPYGTSPGELFF. CDR3 DNA: TGTGCCAGCAGCCCGTATGGGACTAGCCCCGGGGAGCTGTTTTTT. The chain links TRBV9 to TRBJ2-2, with 9 bases aligning to TRBD2. J gave up 6 bases and V 4 bases, and 7 bases lay outside the gene matches. Germline values: CDR1 SGDLS, CDR2 YYNGEE. The CDR3 is 15 amino acids.

The chain links TRBV7-9 to TRBJ1-1, with D possibly TRBD1 on 5 matching bases. The V end was cut by 6 bases, the J end by 4 bases, with 15 bases between. Germline V gives CDR1 SEHNR, CDR2 FQNEAQ (reference sequence). The CDR3 sequence is 14 residues long. The CDR3 is CASSFNTGPTEAFF. Here the CDR3 DNA reads TGTGCCAGCAGTTTCAACACAGGACCCACTGAAGCTTTCTTT.

The chain recombines TRBV7-2 with TRBJ1-5; 10 nucleotides agree with TRBD1. This CDR3 has 18 amino acids. Germline trimming cut 4 bases from V and 3 bases from J; bases unmatched to any gene: 12. CDR1 is SGHTA and CDR2 is FQGNSA in the germline V gene. The CDR3: CASSSGTGTGDLNQPQHF. The CDR3 DNA reads as TGTGCCAGCAGCTCAGGGACCGGGACAGGGGATCTCAATCAGCCCCAGCATTTT.

The chain uses TRBV7-8 and TRBJ2-7, with D maybe TRBD2 (5 bases). The V gene lost 5 bases and the J gene lost 6 bases, with 17 bases spanning the gap. CDR3 size: 14 residues. Germline CDR1 is SGHVS and CDR2 is FQNEAQ. The CDR3 DNA reads as TGTGCCAGCAGCGGAGGACTGGACTCTTCCGAGCAGTACTTC. It codes for CASSGGLDSSEQYF.

The CDR3 DNA follows: TGTGCCAGCAGCGTTGACCCTGGACAGGGGGCGAGGGAGCAGTACTTC. This gives the protein CASSVDPGQGAREQYF. This chain connects TRBV9 to TRBJ2-7; TRBD1 matches 11 bases. CDR3 length equals 16 residues. V gave up 2 bases and J gave up 7 bases; unmatched junction bases: 11. Germline V lookup: CDR1 SGDLS, CDR2 YYNGEE.

This clone appeared once. This chain connects TRBV7-6 to TRBJ1-6; a weak D match, TRBD1 (6 bases). This CDR3 contains 15 residues. CDR1 is SGHVS and CDR2 is FNYEAQ in the germline V gene. Trimming removed 2 bases at V and 7 bases at J, with 12 bases between. In DNA form, the CDR3 reads TGTGCCAGCAGCTTAACAACAGGGTCCAATTCACCCCTCCACTTT. Translation gives CASSLTTGSNSPLHF. The full variable domain, in which reference TRBV7-6 and TRBJ1-6 provide the parts outside the CDR3, is GAGVSQSPRYKVTKRGQDVALRCDPISGHVSLYWYRQALGQGPEFLTYFNYEAQQDKSGLPNDRFSAERPEGSISTLTIQRTEQRDSAMYRCASSLTTGSNSPLHFGNGTRLTVT.

The rearrangement joins TRBV27 to TRBJ1-1; D is uncertain. Germline V CDR1 and CDR2: MNHEY, SMNVEV (reference sequence). V gave up 2 bases and J gave up 0 bases, with 7 bases separating them. This CDR3 region has 14 residues. The CDR3 sequence is CASSLGPLNTEAFF. The CDR3 bases are TGTGCCAGCAGTTTAGGGCCTTTGAACACTGAAGCTTTCTTT.

J is TRBJ1-1 and V is TRBV19; D remains unclear. This CDR3 region has 13 residues. Germline-derived CDR1 and CDR2 are LNHDA and SQIVND (reference sequence). Trimming removed 3 bases from V and 1 base from J, with 6 bases in between. The CDR3 DNA is TGTGCCAGTAGTATTAACGGGAACACTGAAGCTTTCTTT. Protein sequence: CASSINGNTEAFF.

The chain carries TRBV28 and TRBJ1-5; the D is unclear. The germline gives CDR1 MDHEN, CDR2 SYDVKM. Trimming cost V 8 bases and J 0 bases, with 17 bases left between them. The length of the CDR3 is 16 residues. The CDR3 bases are TGTGCCAGCCGGTTGTTGGCGGGGAGTAGCAATCAGCCCCAGCATTTT. It encodes CASRLLAGSSNQPQHF.

This chain uses TRBV2 with TRBJ2-5, with a weak D call TRBD2 (6 bases). Germline CDR1 SNHLY, CDR2 FYNNEI. With 4 bases removed from V and 2 bases from J, the gap between germline ends came to 14 bases. The CDR3 has 15 amino acids. CDR3 residues: CASSGSGTFQETQYF. The CDR3 coding sequence is TGTGCCAGCAGTGGGTCCGGGACTTTTCAAGAGACCCAGTACTTC. Complete variable domain (other parts from reference TRBV2 and TRBJ2-5): EPEVTQTPSHQVTQMGQEVILRCVPISNHLYFYWYRQILGQKVEFLVSFYNNEISEKSEIFDDQFSVERPDGSNFTLKIRSTKLEDSAMYFCASSGSGTFQETQYFGPGTRLLVL.

V usage is TRBV7-9 and J usage is TRBJ2-7; 9 bases match TRBD2. Germline V gene sequence: CDR1 SEHNR, CDR2 FQNEAQ (reference sequence). This CDR3 spans 14 amino acids. Trimming took 5 bases from V and 5 from J; bases not matched to a gene: 7. In DNA form, the CDR3 reads TGTGCCAGCAGCCCGGGGGCTAGCGGGAACGAGCAGTACTTC. Its translation is CASSPGASGNEQYF.

This clone is a singleton in its sample. This chain connects TRBV7-9 to TRBJ2-1; maybe TRBD2 (5 bases). This CDR3 spans 13 amino acids. The germline V gene encodes CDR1 SEHNR and CDR2 FQNEAQ (reference sequence). V gave up 5 bases and J gave up 6 bases, with 11 bases separating them. In DNA, the CDR3 is TGTGCCAGCAGCCCAGCCGGGGTCAATGAGCAGTTCTTC. Amino acid sequence: CASSPAGVNEQFF.

This clone was detected only a few times. This chain uses TRBV5-4 with TRBJ1-1, with 7 positions matching TRBD1. Germline values: CDR1 SGHNT, CDR2 YYREEE (reference sequence). The CDR3 extends over 15 amino acids. V shed 3 bases, J shed 2 bases, and the junction held 7 bases outside the gene matches. CDR3 sequence reads: CASSWATGQNTEAFF. DNA for the CDR3: TGTGCCAGCAGCTGGGCGACAGGGCAAAACACTGAAGCTTTCTTT.

The V call is TRBV18, the J call TRBJ2-7, with D possibly TRBD1 on 5 matching bases. CDR1 is KGHSH, CDR2 LQKENI, per germline. Trimming left V 3 bases short and J 1 base short, with 10 bases between. This CDR3 spans 14 amino acids. The CDR3 region has the DNA TGTGCCAGCTCACCTCAGGGTTCATCCTACGAGCAGTACTTC. This sequence encodes CASSPQGSSYEQYF.

CDR3 nucleotides: TGTGCCAGCAGCTTCGGGGGGAGCCTAGCGGAACCTAGCACAGATACGCAGTATTTT. The encoded protein is CASSFGGSLAEPSTDTQYF. The chain carries TRBV5-4 and TRBJ2-3; 7 positions match TRBD2. This CDR3 is 19 amino acids long. The ends lost 2 bases at V and 0 bases at J; junction bases unmatched: 15. CDR1 is SGHNT, CDR2 YYREEE, per germline (reference sequence). Complete variable domain (other parts from reference TRBV5-4 and TRBJ2-3): ETGVTQSPTHLIKTRGQQVTLRCSSQSGHNTVSWYQQALGQGPQFIFQYYREEENGRGNFPPRFSGLQFPNYSSELNVNALELDDSALYLCASSFGGSLAEPSTDTQYFGPGTRLTVL.

This rearrangement joins TRBV2 to TRBJ2-1; D is unclear. V shed 3 bases and J shed 5 bases, with 14 bases lying between them. CDR3 length equals 15 residues. CDR1 SNHLY and CDR2 FYNNEI come from the germline V gene. The CDR3 reads CASSDARSRNNEQFF. In DNA, the CDR3 is TGTGCCAGCAGTGATGCCCGAAGCAGGAACAATGAGCAGTTCTTC.

The V call is TRBV11-2, the J call TRBJ2-7; tentatively, D is TRBD2 (6 bases). The CDR3 has 12 amino acids. Germline V CDR1 and CDR2: SGHAT, FQNNGV. The ends were cut back, 3 bases at V and 6 bases at J, with 9 bases in the middle. CDR3 DNA: TGTGCCAGCAGCTTCCAGGGAGGCGAGCAGTACTTC. Its translation: CASSFQGGEQYF.

A single count supports this clone. The chain links TRBV28 to TRBJ2-1; 8 bases are shared with TRBD2. Germline V CDR1 and CDR2: MDHEN, SYDVKM. This CDR3 comprises 15 residues. V dropped 4 bases and J dropped 4; count of bases not matched to a gene: 6. The CDR3 bases are TGTGCCAGCAGTTGGGATAGCGGGGTTTACAATGAGCAGTTCTTC. It yields the protein CASSWDSGVYNEQFF.

This chain connects TRBV11-3 to TRBJ2-2; TRBD1 aligns across 7 bases. CDR1 and CDR2 (germline): SGHNT, YENEEA. This CDR3 spans 15 amino acids. Trimming cost V 5 bases and J 5 bases; bases outside gene matches: 8. CDR3 DNA sequence: TGTGCCAGCAGCCCCCGACAGGGAGAAACCGGGGAGCTGTTTTTT. This sequence encodes CASSPRQGETGELFF.